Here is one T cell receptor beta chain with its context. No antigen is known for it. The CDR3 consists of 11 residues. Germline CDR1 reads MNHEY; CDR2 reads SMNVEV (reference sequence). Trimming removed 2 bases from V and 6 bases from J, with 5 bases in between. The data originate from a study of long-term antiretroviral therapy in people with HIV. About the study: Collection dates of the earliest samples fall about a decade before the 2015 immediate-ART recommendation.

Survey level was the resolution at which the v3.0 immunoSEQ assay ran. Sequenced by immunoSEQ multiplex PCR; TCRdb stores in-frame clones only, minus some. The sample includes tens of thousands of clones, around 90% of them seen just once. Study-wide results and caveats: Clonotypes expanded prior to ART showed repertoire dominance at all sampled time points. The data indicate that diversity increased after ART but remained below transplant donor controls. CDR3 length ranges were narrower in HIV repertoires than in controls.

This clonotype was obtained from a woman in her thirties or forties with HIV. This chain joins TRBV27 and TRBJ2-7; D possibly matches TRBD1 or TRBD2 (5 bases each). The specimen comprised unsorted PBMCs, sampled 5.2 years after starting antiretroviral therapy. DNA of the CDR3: TGTGCCAGCAGTTTAGGGGGCGAGCAGTACTTC. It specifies CASSLGGEQYF.